The sample holds a few counts of the clone carrying this TCR beta chain. Its antigen is still unknown. Donors likely had unrecorded immune exposures despite being nominally healthy when sampled. These data belong to a study of cytomegalovirus exposure and HLA in healthy donors. The PCR contained 60 Vbeta and 13 Jbeta primers. Sequenced by immunoSEQ multiplex PCR; TCRdb stores in-frame clones only, minus some. The sample has about 120,000 clones, about 85% seen once. General study points: The authors listed 164 TCR beta chains as cytomegalovirus-associated.

Germline V gene data show CDR1 as SGHRS and CDR2 as YFSETQ. This CDR3 comprises 15 residues. Trimming removed 0 bases from V and 7 bases from J; junction bases left unmatched: 9. The V gene is TRBV5-1, the J gene TRBJ2-7; 8 nucleotides align to TRBD1. The sequence was obtained from a man aged 50-60 years in good health and CMV-seronegative. Sequencing was carried out using PBMCs. CDR3 DNA sequence: TGCGCCAGCAGCTTGGCGACTACAGGGGGACGGGAGCAGTACTTC. Translation: CASSLATTGGREQYF.